This T cell receptor beta chain was sequenced in a study of T-cell reconstitution after alpha-beta-depleted transplantation in children. This clonotype was seen at least ten times. The antigen remains undetermined. Points from the study as a whole: At one year after transplant, newly produced T cells mostly accounted for T-cell counts and diversity. In patients about two months after transplant, alpha-beta T cells reportedly arose from several hundred expanded graft clones.

Unique molecular identifiers were incorporated during preparation of the TCRbeta library. TCRdb re-called the PCR reads through MiXCR, storing one row per CDR3 protein. The sample lists a few hundred thousand distinct CDR3 sequences, about 16% occurring once. The input for sequencing was PBMCs, mostly from graft donor cells, taken 360 days after TCRalphabeta/CD19-depleted stem cell transplant. This TCR came from a boy under two years old who had a stem cell transplant for Wiskott-Aldrich syndrome, so the T cells may come from the graft donor.

Here the CDR3 reads CASSQVDIYNEQFF. CDR3 DNA: TGTGCCAGCAGCCAAGTCGACATCTACAATGAGCAGTTCTTC. The rearrangement links TRBV3-1 to TRBJ2-1; D remains unclear. The V end was cut by 1 base, the J end by 3 bases, with 7 bases between. CDR3 length: 14 residues. Germline CDR1 reads LGHDT; CDR2 reads YNNKEL (reference sequence).